This entry lists 20 T cell receptor beta chains sequenced from one sample in a study of shared clonotypes between healthy human individuals (dated by TCRdb to 2020 to 2021). Libraries were built with the immunoSEQ multiplex PCR assay. TCRdb provides this immuneACCESS table in a form limited to in-frame rearrangements. Some clones are lacking; in checked studies, under half of them reflect an unresolved V gene, and why the rest are absent is not known. The sample table lists roughly 2 million clones, almost 96% of them with a count of one. The ten most abundant clones make up approximately 0.13% of the sample. Material for sequencing was naive CD4+ T cells sorted from blood. The meaning of the sample's cell subset or site label: CD45RA+ positively selected. These receptors were collected from a man aged 18 to 35 in good health.

CDR3 sequence (DNA): TGTGCCAGCAGTAAACTAGAGAAAGCCTACGAGCAGTACTTC. It codes for CASSKLEKAYEQYF. The gene calls are TRBV6-5 and TRBJ2-7; D is perhaps TRBD2 (5 bases). Trimming took off 5 bases at V and 2 bases at J, with 13 bases between the two ends. CDR3 length: 14 amino acids. Germline V lookup: CDR1 MNHEY, CDR2 SVGAGI.

The V gene is TRBV10-3, the J gene TRBJ2-2; the D is unclear. The CDR3 is made up of 15 amino acids. V was clipped by 0 bases and J by 5 bases, with 10 bases between them. Germline lookup yields CDR1 ENHRY and CDR2 SYGVKD. CDR3 DNA: TGTGCCATCAGTGAGTCGGAGTGGGGTACCGGGGAGCTGTTTTTT. This sequence encodes CAISESEWGTGELFF.

As for this clone: Additional DNA sequences in this sample encode the identical CDR3. This rearrangement joins TRBV2 to TRBJ1-2; D gene ambiguous. The V and J ends lost 3 bases and 5 bases respectively, with 7 bases between them. The CDR3 consists of 12 residues. Germline V gene sequence: CDR1 SNHLY, CDR2 FYNNEI. CDR3 region: CASSERGYGYTF. The CDR3 nucleotides read TGTGCCAGCAGTGAGAGAGGTTATGGCTACACCTTC.

The DNA for the CDR3 is TGCGCCAGCACGGCACAGGGAACAGCCGAAGCTTTCTTT. This codes for CASTAQGTAEAFF. The V and J genes are TRBV23-1 and TRBJ1-1; D is possibly TRBD1 (6 bases). TRBV23-1 is labeled an ORF, and its function is uncertain. Trimming shortened V by 7 bases and J by 8 bases, and 17 bases separated the two germline ends. There are 13 residues in the CDR3.

The rearrangement uses TRBV19 and TRBJ1-1; 9 bases agree with TRBD1. CDR3 length equals 17 residues. V dropped 7 bases and J dropped 0; count of bases not matched to a gene: 12. Germline-derived CDR1 and CDR2 are LNHDA and SQIVND (reference sequence). This CDR3 reads CASTAGTGSALNTEAFF. The DNA for the CDR3 is TGTGCCAGTACCGCCGGGACAGGGTCCGCGTTGAACACTGAAGCTTTCTTT.

The CDR3 nucleotides are TGTGCCTGGACGGCTAGCGGGAGGACAGATACGCAGTATTTT. This encodes CAWTASGRTDTQYF. The chain combines TRBV30 with TRBJ2-3; 11 nucleotides match TRBD2. Germline V CDR1 and CDR2: GTSNPN, SVGIG (reference sequence). CDR3 length: 14 residues. After removal of 4 bases from V and 3 bases from J, the junction contained 3 bases not matched to a gene.

This chain uses TRBV5-4 with TRBJ1-3, with 7 positions matching TRBD1. The V gene's germline CDR1 is SGHNT and CDR2 YYREEE (reference sequence). V shed 4 bases and J 4 bases; nucleotides not matched to a gene: 5. This CDR3 region has 14 residues. Here the CDR3 reads CASSPQQGGNTIYF. The DNA for the CDR3 is TGTGCCAGCAGCCCCCAACAGGGGGGAAACACCATATATTTT.

The chain uses TRBV11-2 and TRBJ2-1, with D uncertain. V dropped 5 bases and J dropped 6 bases, with 2 bases sitting between them. Germline-derived CDR1 and CDR2 are SGHAT and FQNNGV. CDR3 length: 10 residues. Here the CDR3 reads CASSSNEQFF. The CDR3 DNA reads TGTGCCAGCAGCAGCAATGAGCAGTTCTTC.

V and J are TRBV10-3 and TRBJ1-6; 8 bases fit TRBD1. This CDR3 region has 15 residues. Germline V gives CDR1 ENHRY, CDR2 SYGVKD. The V segment lost 11 bases and the J segment 7 bases; nucleotides outside the gene matches: 13. CDR3: CASTTGDSYNSPLHF. The CDR3 region has the DNA TGTGCCTCCACGACAGGGGACAGCTACAATTCACCCCTCCACTTT.

The chain combines TRBV6-5 with TRBJ2-1; TRBD2 matches 8 bases. In germline, CDR1 is MNHEY, CDR2 SVGAGI. The CDR3 is 15 amino acids. The J segment lost 2 bases and the V segment lost 6 bases, leaving 6 bases of the junction unmatched. The CDR3 reads CASRSLAGTYNEQFF. The CDR3 DNA follows: TGTGCCAGCAGGTCCCTAGCGGGTACCTACAATGAGCAGTTCTTC.

J is TRBJ2-2 and V is TRBV10-3; 8 bases line up with TRBD1. Germline CDR1 is ENHRY and CDR2 is SYGVKD. This CDR3 comprises 16 residues. Trimming at V came to 2 bases and at J to 7 bases, leaving 9 bases not matched to a gene. The CDR3 DNA reads TGTGCCATCAGTGAGGGCGGACAGGGCTGGGGCGGGGAGCTGTTTTTT. It specifies CAISEGGQGWGGELFF.

With respect to this clone: The same CDR3 is also encoded by other DNA sequences in this sample. V and J are TRBV10-3 and TRBJ2-7; 8 bases agree with TRBD1. V trimming: 6 bases; J trimming: 2 bases; junction bases outside the gene matches: 6. The CDR3 extends over 14 amino acids. Germline values: CDR1 ENHRY, CDR2 SYGVKD. CDR3 nucleotide sequence: TGTGCCATCAGCCCAGGACAGGGAGCCTACGAGCAGTACTTC. Its protein is CAISPGQGAYEQYF.

For this clone: The junction shows a germline mismatch at one end, possibly a read error. The chain employs TRBV6-7 and TRBJ2-5; D may be TRBD1 (6 bases). TRBV6-7 is sorted into the ORF group, with uncertain function. The CDR3 spans 16 residues. CDR3 nucleotide sequence: TGTGCCAGCAGCTACTTGGATACAGGGTTTCAAGAGACCCAGTACTTC. The encoded protein is CASSYLDTGFQETQYF.

The V and J genes are TRBV5-1 and TRBJ2-2; D might be TRBD2 (6 bases). Germline loops: CDR1 SGHRS, CDR2 YFSETQ. The CDR3 runs to 16 residues. The V gene lost 0 bases and the J gene lost 6 bases, with 15 bases spanning the gap. The CDR3 loop reads CASSLAGQGGAGELFF. CDR3 sequence (DNA): TGCGCCAGCAGCTTGGCAGGTCAGGGAGGTGCCGGGGAGCTGTTTTTT.

V usage is TRBV10-3 and J usage is TRBJ1-2, with TRBD1 matching over 7 bases. The junction had 10 bases not matched to a gene; V was cut back by 2 bases and J by 1 base. The CDR3 length is 17 residues. Looked up from germline, CDR1 is ENHRY and CDR2 is SYGVKD. The CDR3 region is CAISEASRDSNNYGYTF. The CDR3 DNA is TGTGCCATCAGTGAGGCTAGCCGGGACAGTAATAACTATGGCTACACCTTC.

The V call is TRBV19, the J call TRBJ1-3; D gene unclear. Trimming took 7 bases from V and 0 from J, leaving 19 bases between them. This CDR3 has 17 residues. Germline loops: CDR1 LNHDA, CDR2 SQIVND (reference sequence). The CDR3, as DNA: TGTGCCAGTACCTCCCCCGGGAGACCCAGCTCTGGAAACACCATATATTTT. Translation gives CASTSPGRPSSGNTIYF.

This clone was detected once. The chain recombines TRBV25-1 with TRBJ2-7; tentative D call: TRBD2 (6 bases). With 3 bases removed from V and 9 bases from J, the gap between germline ends came to 15 bases. The CDR3 is 13 residues long. From germline, CDR1 is MGHDK and CDR2 SYGVNS. CDR3 region: CASSDSEWRGQYF. The CDR3 nucleotides are TGTGCCAGCAGTGACTCCGAGTGGAGGGGGCAGTACTTC.

The rearrangement links TRBV10-3 to TRBJ2-2; 7 nucleotides match TRBD2. Unmatched junction bases numbered 1, after V lost 2 bases and J lost 1 base. Germline V gene lookup returns CDR1 ENHRY and CDR2 SYGVKD. The CDR3 covers 15 residues. The CDR3 DNA reads as TGTGCCATCAGTGAGGCGGGGGTGAACACCGGGGAGCTGTTTTTT. This sequence encodes CAISEAGVNTGELFF.

This chain uses TRBV25-1 with TRBJ1-5; 9 bases match TRBD1. V shed 4 bases and J 8 bases; nucleotides not matched to a gene: 9. The germline V gene has CDR1 MGHDK and CDR2 SYGVNS. The CDR3 is 15 amino acids. The CDR3 loop reads CASSASGQGSEPQHF. As DNA, the CDR3 is TGTGCCAGCAGTGCATCAGGACAGGGGTCAGAGCCCCAGCATTTT.

CDR3: CASSSGGYAGGQETQYF. CDR3 coding DNA: TGTGCCAGCAGCTCAGGAGGGTACGCGGGAGGGCAAGAGACCCAGTACTTC. The V and J genes are TRBV5-4 and TRBJ2-5; 9 nucleotides line up with TRBD2. Unmatched junction bases numbered 11, after V lost 3 bases and J lost 2 bases. This CDR3 has 17 amino acids. CDR1 and CDR2 from the germline V gene are SGHNT and YYREEE (reference sequence).